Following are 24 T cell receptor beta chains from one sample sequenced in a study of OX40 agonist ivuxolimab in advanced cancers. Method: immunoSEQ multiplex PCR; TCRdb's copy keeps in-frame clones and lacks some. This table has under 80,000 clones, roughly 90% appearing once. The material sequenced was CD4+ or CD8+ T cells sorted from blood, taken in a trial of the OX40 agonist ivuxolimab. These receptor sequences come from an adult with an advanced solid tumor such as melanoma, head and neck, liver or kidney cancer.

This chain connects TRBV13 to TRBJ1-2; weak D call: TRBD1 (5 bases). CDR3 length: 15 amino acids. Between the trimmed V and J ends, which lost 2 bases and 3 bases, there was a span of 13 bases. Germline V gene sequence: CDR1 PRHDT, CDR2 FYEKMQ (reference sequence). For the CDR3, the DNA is TGTGCCAGCAGCTTATTTGACAGTGGGGACTATGGCTACACCTTC. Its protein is CASSLFDSGDYGYTF. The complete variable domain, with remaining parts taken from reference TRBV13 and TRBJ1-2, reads AAGVIQSPRHLIKEKRETATLKCYPIPRHDTVYWYQQGPGQDPQFLISFYEKMQSDKGSIPDRFSAQQFSDYHSELNMSSLELGDSALYFCASSLFDSGDYGYTFGSGTRLTVV.

CDR3 coding DNA: TGTGCCAGCAGCCCAGATCTAATCGGGGAGCTGTTTTTT. It is translated as CASSPDLIGELFF. This sequence joins TRBV5-8 and TRBJ2-2; unclear D gene. The CDR3 runs 13 residues. In germline, CDR1 is SGHTS, CDR2 YDEGEE. The V end lost 4 bases, the J end lost 7 bases, and 11 bases lay between the germline ends.

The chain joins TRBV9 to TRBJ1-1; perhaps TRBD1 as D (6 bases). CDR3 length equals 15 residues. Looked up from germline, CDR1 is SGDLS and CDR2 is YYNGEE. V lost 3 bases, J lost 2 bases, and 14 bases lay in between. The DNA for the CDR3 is TGTGCCAGCAGCGCCCCAACAGGGATTAACACTGAAGCTTTCTTT. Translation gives CASSAPTGINTEAFF.

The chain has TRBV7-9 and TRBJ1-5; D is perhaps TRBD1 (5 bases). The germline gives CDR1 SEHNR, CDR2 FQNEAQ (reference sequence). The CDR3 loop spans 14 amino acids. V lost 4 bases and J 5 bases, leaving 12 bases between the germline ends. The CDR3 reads CASSSMSGDQPQHF. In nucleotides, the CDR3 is TGTGCCAGCAGCTCCATGTCGGGGGATCAGCCCCAGCATTTT.

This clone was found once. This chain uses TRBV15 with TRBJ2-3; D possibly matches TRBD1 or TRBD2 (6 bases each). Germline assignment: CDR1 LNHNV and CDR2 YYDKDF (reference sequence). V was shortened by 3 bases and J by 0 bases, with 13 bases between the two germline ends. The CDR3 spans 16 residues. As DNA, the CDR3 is TGTGCCACCAGCAGGAAAAGGGGGACTAGCACAGATACGCAGTATTTT. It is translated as CATSRKRGTSTDTQYF. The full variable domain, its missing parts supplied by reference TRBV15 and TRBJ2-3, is DAMVIQNPRYQVTQFGKPVTLSCSQTLNHNVMYWYQQKSSQAPKLLFHYYDKDFNNEADTPDNFQSRRPNTSFCFLDIRSPGLGDTAMYLCATSRKRGTSTDTQYFGPGTRLTVL.

As DNA, the CDR3 is TGTGCCAGCGGGCCAGGACTGAACACTGAAGCTTTCTTT. Residues: CASGPGLNTEAFF. The V call is TRBV6-5, the J call TRBJ1-1; D unresolved. Germline CDR1 MNHEY, CDR2 SVGAGI. V shed 8 bases and J shed 0 bases, with 10 bases lying between them. There are 13 residues in the CDR3.

DNA for the CDR3: TGCAGCGTTGATTTGGGGAGCAATCAGCCCCAGCATTTT. Translated: CSVDLGSNQPQHF. The chain combines TRBV29-1 with TRBJ1-5, with D uncertain. Germline assignment: CDR1 SQVTM and CDR2 ANQGSEA. The CDR3 extends over 13 amino acids. Trimming pared 3 bases from V and 1 base from J, leaving 7 bases between.

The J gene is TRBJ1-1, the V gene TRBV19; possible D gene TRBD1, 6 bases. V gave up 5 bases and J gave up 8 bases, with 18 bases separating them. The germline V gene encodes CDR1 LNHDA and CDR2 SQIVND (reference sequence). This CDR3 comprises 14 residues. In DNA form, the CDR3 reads TGTGCCAGTAGTGTGGGGGGGGGCTTCGCAGAAGCTTTCTTT. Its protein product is CASSVGGGFAEAFF.

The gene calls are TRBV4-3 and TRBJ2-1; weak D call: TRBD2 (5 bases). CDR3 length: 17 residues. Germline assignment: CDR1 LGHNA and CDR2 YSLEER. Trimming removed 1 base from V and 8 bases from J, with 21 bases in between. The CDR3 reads CASSQVLSGAFGDEQFF. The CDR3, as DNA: TGCGCCAGCAGCCAAGTCCTGAGCGGAGCTTTTGGCGATGAGCAGTTCTTC.

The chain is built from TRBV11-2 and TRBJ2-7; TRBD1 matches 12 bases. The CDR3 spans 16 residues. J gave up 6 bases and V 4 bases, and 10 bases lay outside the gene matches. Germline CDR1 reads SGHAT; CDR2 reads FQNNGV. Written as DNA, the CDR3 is TGTGCCAGCAGCTGGGGGGATGGGACAGGGGGCTCCGAGCAGTACTTC. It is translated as CASSWGDGTGGSEQYF.

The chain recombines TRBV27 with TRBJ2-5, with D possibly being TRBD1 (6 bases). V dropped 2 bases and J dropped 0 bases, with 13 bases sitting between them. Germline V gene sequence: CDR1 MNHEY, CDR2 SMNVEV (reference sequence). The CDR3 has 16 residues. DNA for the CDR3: TGTGCCAGCAGTTTAAGACAGGACCTGTACCAAGAGACCCAGTACTTC. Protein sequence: CASSLRQDLYQETQYF.

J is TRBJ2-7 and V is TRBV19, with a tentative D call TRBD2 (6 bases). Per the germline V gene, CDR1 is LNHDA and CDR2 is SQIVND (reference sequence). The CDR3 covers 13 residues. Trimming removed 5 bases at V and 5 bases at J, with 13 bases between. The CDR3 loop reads CASSAGRLHEQYF. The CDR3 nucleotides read TGTGCCAGTAGTGCAGGGAGGTTGCACGAGCAGTACTTC.

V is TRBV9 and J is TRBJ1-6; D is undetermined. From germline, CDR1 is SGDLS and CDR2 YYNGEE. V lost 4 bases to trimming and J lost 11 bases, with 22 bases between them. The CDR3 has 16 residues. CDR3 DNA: TGTGCCAGCAGCCCAGAGGATGAGCTCTACCAACCACCCCTCCACTTT. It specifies CASSPEDELYQPPLHF.

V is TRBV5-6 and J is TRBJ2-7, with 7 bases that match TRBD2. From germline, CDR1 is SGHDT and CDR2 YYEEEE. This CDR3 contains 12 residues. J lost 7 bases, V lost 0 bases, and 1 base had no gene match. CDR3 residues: CASSLAGGEQYF. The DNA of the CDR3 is TGTGCCAGCAGCTTGGCCGGGGGGGAGCAGTACTTC.

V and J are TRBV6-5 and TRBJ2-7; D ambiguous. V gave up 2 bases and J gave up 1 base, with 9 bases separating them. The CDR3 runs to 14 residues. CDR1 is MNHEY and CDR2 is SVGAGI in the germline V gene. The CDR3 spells CASSYGRLSYEQYF. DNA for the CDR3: TGTGCCAGCAGTTACGGTCGGCTATCCTACGAGCAGTACTTC.

This CDR3 is CASSEWGSNEKLFF. The CDR3 nucleotides are TGTGCCAGCAGTGAGTGGGGATCGAATGAAAAACTGTTTTTT. The chain is built from TRBV2 and TRBJ1-4, with D unresolved. The CDR3 loop spans 14 amino acids. Germline values: CDR1 SNHLY, CDR2 FYNNEI. V lost 3 bases, J lost 5 bases, and 10 bases lay in between.

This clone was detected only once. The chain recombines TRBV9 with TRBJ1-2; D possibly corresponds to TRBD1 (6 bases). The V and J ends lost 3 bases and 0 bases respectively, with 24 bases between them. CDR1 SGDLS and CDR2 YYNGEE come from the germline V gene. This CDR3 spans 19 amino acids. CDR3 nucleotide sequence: TGTGCCAGCAGCGGAGGGGTCCAAGGGGGGCTCCTAACTAACTATGGCTACACCTTC. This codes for CASSGGVQGGLLTNYGYTF. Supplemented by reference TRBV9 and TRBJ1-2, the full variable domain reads DSGVTQTPKHLITATGQRVTLRCSPRSGDLSVYWYQQSLDQGLQFLIQYYNGEERAKGNILERFSAQQFPDLHSELNLSSLELGDSALYFCASSGGVQGGLLTNYGYTFGSGTRLTVV.

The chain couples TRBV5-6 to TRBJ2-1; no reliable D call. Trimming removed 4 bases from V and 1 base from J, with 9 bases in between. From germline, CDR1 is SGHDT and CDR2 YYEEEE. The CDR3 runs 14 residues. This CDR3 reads CASSVARSYNEQFF. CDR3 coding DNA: TGTGCCAGCAGCGTAGCTAGATCCTACAATGAGCAGTTCTTC. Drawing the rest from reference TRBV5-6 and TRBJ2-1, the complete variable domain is DAGVTQSPTHLIKTRGQQVTLRCSPKSGHDTVSWYQQALGQGPQFIFQYYEEEERQRGNFPDRFSGHQFPNYSSELNVNALLLGDSALYLCASSVARSYNEQFFGPGTRLTVL.

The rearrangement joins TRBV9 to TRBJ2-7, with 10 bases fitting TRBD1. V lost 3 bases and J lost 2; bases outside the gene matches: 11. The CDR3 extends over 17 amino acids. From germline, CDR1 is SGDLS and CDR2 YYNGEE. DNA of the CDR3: TGTGCCAGCAGCGCATCCCGACTGACAGGGGGCACCTACGAGCAGTACTTC. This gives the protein CASSASRLTGGTYEQYF.

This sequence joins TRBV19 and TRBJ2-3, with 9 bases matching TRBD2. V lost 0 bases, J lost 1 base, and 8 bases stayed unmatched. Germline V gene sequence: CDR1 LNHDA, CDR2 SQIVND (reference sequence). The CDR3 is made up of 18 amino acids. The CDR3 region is CASSIDLLAGMGTDTQYF. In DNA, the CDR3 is TGTGCCAGTAGTATAGATTTGCTAGCGGGGATGGGCACAGATACGCAGTATTTT.

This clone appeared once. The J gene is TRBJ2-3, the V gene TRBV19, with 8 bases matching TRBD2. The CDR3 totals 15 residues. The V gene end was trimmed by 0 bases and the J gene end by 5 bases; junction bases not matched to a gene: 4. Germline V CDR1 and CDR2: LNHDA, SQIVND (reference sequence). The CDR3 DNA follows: TGTGCCAGTAGTATAGACCGGGAGGGGCAAGATACGCAGTATTTT. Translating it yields CASSIDREGQDTQYF.

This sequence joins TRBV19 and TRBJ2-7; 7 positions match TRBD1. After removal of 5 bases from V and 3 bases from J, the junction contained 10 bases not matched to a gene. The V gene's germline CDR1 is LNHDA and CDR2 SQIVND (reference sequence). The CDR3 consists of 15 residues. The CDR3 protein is CASSAPGTVYYEQYF. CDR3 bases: TGTGCCAGTAGTGCCCCCGGGACAGTCTACTACGAGCAGTACTTC.

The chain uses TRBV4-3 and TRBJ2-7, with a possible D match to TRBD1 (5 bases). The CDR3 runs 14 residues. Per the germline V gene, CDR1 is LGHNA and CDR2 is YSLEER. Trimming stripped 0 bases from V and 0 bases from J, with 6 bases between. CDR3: CASSQEDISYEQYF. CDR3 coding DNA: TGCGCCAGCAGCCAAGAGGACATCTCCTACGAGCAGTACTTC.

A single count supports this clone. The CDR3 DNA is TGTGCCATCAGTGACCCAGAGCAACAGGAAGGCTTTGTGGGAAACACCATATATTTT. Translating gives CAISDPEQQEGFVGNTIYF. The J gene is TRBJ1-3, the V gene TRBV10-3; maybe TRBD1 (5 bases). The V end was cut by 3 bases, the J end by 4 bases, with 25 bases between. Looked up from germline, CDR1 is ENHRY and CDR2 is SYGVKD. The CDR3 runs 19 residues.